This T cell receptor (beta chain) came from a study of esophageal squamous cell carcinoma under preoperative chemotherapy. MiXCR, applied by TCRdb to the PCR reads, yields one record per CDR3 protein. The sample lists roughly 20,000 distinct CDR3 sequences; around 46% were seen once. By share of the sample, this clonotype is medium-sized. Noted time point: after preoperative PTX-NDP chemotherapy. The sequence was collected from a human donor with esophageal squamous cell carcinoma. The donor label of this sample is uncertain. The sample was acquired from a patient given preoperative chemotherapy.

The CDR3 bases are TGTGCCAGCAGTGAAGTTTCCGATGAGCAGTTCTTC. Protein product: CASSEVSDEQFF. The V gene is TRBV6-1, the J gene TRBJ2-1; D remains unclear. Trimming stripped 1 base from V and 8 bases from J, with 6 bases between. This CDR3 region has 12 residues. Germline V CDR1 and CDR2: MNHNS, SASEGT.